Only one count was recorded for the clone carrying this T cell receptor (beta chain). This entry belongs to a study of shared clonotypes between healthy human individuals. Authors' methods: Filtering was not the same, since immunoSEQ gave junction-only sequences without quality scores. The repertoire was sequenced with immunoSEQ multiplex PCR; TCRdb's copy has only in-frame clones and lacks some. V, J and clone size are taken as reported in that table, and D and trimming were inferred from the DNA itself. Among a few hundred thousand clones, just over 65% were seen once, and the ten largest hold roughly 10%. The CDR3 spans 16 residues. Germline-derived CDR1 and CDR2 are LNHNV and YYDKDF (reference sequence). Between the trimmed V and J ends, which lost 8 bases and 0 bases, there was a span of 18 bases. Donors were healthy HIV-negative adults without recent acute infections or vaccinations.

Sequenced input: memory CD4+ T cells sorted from blood. The subset: CD45RA-negative fraction. The source is a man aged 25 to 40 in good health. The V gene is TRBV15, the J gene TRBJ2-3, with D hard to call. The CDR3 sequence is CATEFGRQPSTDTQYF. CDR3 DNA sequence: TGTGCCACCGAGTTTGGACGGCAGCCTAGCACAGATACGCAGTATTTT.